This TCR beta chain is from a study of blood T cells in healthy people across ages. General study results and limits: Possibly confounding the expanded clonotype changes was the fact that donor CMV status was unknown.

Then a second PCR, running roughly 7 to 12 cycles, was carried out with a sample-barcoded 5' primer and a J-beta primer mix. TCRdb independently ran MiXCR on the 5' RACE reads; one entry per CDR3 protein. The sample contains 1.5 million to 2 million distinct CDR3 sequences, roughly 32% of which appear only once. This clonotype was seen repeatedly, ten times or more. Its antigen is unidentified. V shed 8 bases and J 5 bases; nucleotides not matched to a gene: 9. The CDR3 extends over 14 amino acids. Germline CDR1 ENHRY, CDR2 SYGVKD. V usage is TRBV10-3 and J usage is TRBJ2-7, with 10 nucleotides matching TRBD2. This sequence originates from a woman aged 30 to 39 in good health. What was sequenced was blood. The CDR3 DNA sequence: TGTGCCATCCGCAAGCCCGGGACTAGCGACGAGCAGTACTTC. This encodes CAIRKPGTSDEQYF.